The 26 T cell receptor beta chains listed next were all sequenced from one sample in a study of shared clonotypes between healthy human individuals. Assay: immunoSEQ multiplex PCR; the TCRdb copy retains only in-frame clones and omits some. The sample has approximately 500,000 clones; 75% to 80% are singletons. The specimen was PBMCs. These receptors all come from a woman in her forties in good health. Some clones in this sample may be carry-over from other donors' samples.

This rearrangement joins TRBV6-6 to TRBJ2-5; 9 positions agree with TRBD1. The DNA end is more similar to TRBJ2-7, so the J call may be wrong. This CDR3 is built from 14 residues. The germline V gene encodes CDR1 MNHNY and CDR2 SVGAGI (reference sequence). The CDR3 loop reads CASRPGTGFYEQYF. For the CDR3, the DNA is TGTGCCAGCAGGCCCGGGACAGGGTTCTACGAGCAGTACTTC.

The chain combines TRBV19 with TRBJ2-1; possible D gene TRBD2, 5 bases. V dropped 9 bases and J dropped 9 bases, with 18 bases sitting between them. Germline V gene lookup returns CDR1 LNHDA and CDR2 SQIVND (reference sequence). This CDR3 has 13 amino acids. The CDR3, as DNA: TGTGCCAGCACGGACTCGACGGAGGCTGAGCAGTTCTTC. The encoded protein is CASTDSTEAEQFF.

The chain couples TRBV7-9 to TRBJ2-5; D is undetermined. This CDR3 has 12 amino acids. Deletions cut 5 bases from V and 4 bases from J, with 8 bases between. From germline, CDR1 is SEHNR and CDR2 FQNEAQ (reference sequence). The CDR3 DNA reads as TGTGCCAGCAGCCCCCTAGGAGAGACCCAGTACTTC. Translating it yields CASSPLGETQYF. Together with reference TRBV7-9 and TRBJ2-5, the CDR3 gives the full variable domain: DTGVSQNPRHKITKRGQNVTFRCDPISEHNRLYWYRQTLGQGPEFLTYFQNEAQLEKSRLLSDRFSAERPKGSFSTLEIQRTEQGDSAMYLCASSPLGETQYFGPGTRLLVL.

This chain connects TRBV20-1 to TRBJ2-1, with a possible D match to TRBD1 (7 bases). CDR1 and CDR2 (germline): DFQATT, SNEGSKA (reference sequence). This CDR3 has 11 amino acids. The CDR3 DNA follows: TGCAGGCAGGGGGGTTCAGTTGAGCAGTTCTTC. Encoded protein: CRQGGSVEQFF.

The gene calls are TRBV29-1 and TRBJ2-4, with a tentative D call TRBD2 (6 bases). CDR3 length: 14 residues. The germline V and J ends were trimmed by 4 bases and 1 base, with 11 bases remaining between them. The germline CDR1 and CDR2 sequences are SQVTM and ANQGSEA. The CDR3 protein is CSVGEVWAKNIQYF. Here the CDR3 DNA reads TGCAGCGTTGGGGAGGTGTGGGCCAAAAACATTCAGTACTTC.

The chain uses TRBV28 and TRBJ2-1, with TRBD1 identical over 7 bases. This CDR3 contains 16 residues. The germline gives CDR1 MDHEN, CDR2 SYDVKM. V shed 4 bases, J shed 3 bases, and the junction held 9 bases outside the gene matches. The CDR3: CASSSTGVGGYNEQFF. The CDR3 nucleotides are TGTGCCAGCAGTTCCACAGGGGTAGGGGGCTACAATGAGCAGTTCTTC.

The V call is TRBV11-3, the J call TRBJ2-1, with D possibly matching TRBD1 (6 bases). CDR3 length: 13 amino acids. Germline CDR1 reads SGHNT; CDR2 reads YENEEA. V lost 5 bases and J 5 bases, leaving 10 bases between the germline ends. CDR3 sequence reads: CASSPRDNNEQFF. In DNA, the CDR3 is TGTGCCAGCAGCCCCCGGGACAACAATGAGCAGTTCTTC.

This clone was observed a few times. The chain has TRBV2 and TRBJ1-2, with 8 bases identical to TRBD1. Germline-derived CDR1 and CDR2 are SNHLY and FYNNEI. V lost 4 bases to trimming and J lost 7 bases; unmatched junction nucleotides: 11. The CDR3 extends over 15 amino acids. The CDR3 DNA is TGTGCCAGCAGTGGGGACAGGATTAAGTCTGGTGGCTACACCTTC. It codes for CASSGDRIKSGGYTF.

V usage is TRBV11-2 and J usage is TRBJ1-4, with D hard to call. V lost 7 bases to trimming and J lost 6 bases, with 15 bases between them. CDR3 length: 14 amino acids. CDR1 and CDR2 (germline): SGHAT, FQNNGV. Here the CDR3 reads CASKIAGGDEKLFF. The CDR3 bases are TGTGCCAGCAAGATCGCCGGAGGAGATGAAAAACTGTTTTTT. Based on the CDR3 plus reference TRBV11-2 and TRBJ1-4, the full variable domain is EAGVAQSPRYKIIEKRQSVAFWCNPISGHATLYWYQQILGQGPKLLIQFQNNGVVDDSQLPKDRFSAERLKGVDSTLKIQPAKLEDSAVYLCASKIAGGDEKLFFGSGTQLSVL.

J is TRBJ2-1 and V is TRBV2; D is ambiguous. Between the trimmed V and J ends, which lost 7 bases and 4 bases, there was a span of 5 bases. CDR1 and CDR2 (germline): SNHLY, FYNNEI. This CDR3 has 11 residues. CDR3: CASNLYNEQFF. Written as DNA, the CDR3 is TGTGCCAGCAATTTATACAATGAGCAGTTCTTC.

V usage is TRBV2 and J usage is TRBJ2-5; TRBD1 agrees at 7 bases. The CDR3 covers 13 residues. J lost 2 bases, V lost 8 bases, and 5 bases had no gene match. The germline V gene encodes CDR1 SNHLY and CDR2 FYNNEI. The CDR3 reads CASGKGQQETQYF. CDR3 nucleotide sequence: TGTGCCAGCGGCAAGGGACAGCAAGAGACCCAGTACTTC.

Only a few counts were recorded for this clone. V gene TRBV5-1 combines with J gene TRBJ2-6; 11 bases line up with TRBD1. Unmatched junction bases numbered 10, after V lost 4 bases and J lost 7 bases. Per germline, CDR1 SGHRS and CDR2 YFSETQ. This CDR3 region has 17 residues. Written as DNA, the CDR3 is TGCGCCAGCAGCCCCCGGACAGGGGGCGGTATAGCCAACGTCCTGACTTTC. It translates to CASSPRTGGGIANVLTF.

The chain is built from TRBV6-1 and TRBJ1-4; D unresolved. V was trimmed by 2 bases and J by 7 bases, leaving 11 bases between them. The CDR3 covers 14 residues. The V gene's germline CDR1 is MNHNS and CDR2 SASEGT. The CDR3, as DNA: TGTGCCAGCAGTGAAATCGCGACGTTTGAAAAACTGTTTTTT. Its translation: CASSEIATFEKLFF.

The chain carries TRBV29-1 and TRBJ2-5; no reliable D call. The CDR3 totals 15 residues. In germline, CDR1 is SQVTM, CDR2 ANQGSEA. Trimming stripped 7 bases from V and 1 base from J, with 19 bases between. The CDR3 region is CSGVPRGVLQETQYF. The CDR3 nucleotides read TGCAGCGGGGTCCCACGTGGGGTCCTCCAAGAGACCCAGTACTTC.

At least ten counts were recorded for this clone. The chain recombines TRBV18 with TRBJ1-4; 7 positions agree with TRBD1. Germline V CDR1 and CDR2: KGHSH, LQKENI. Germline trimming cut 1 base from V and 5 bases from J; bases unmatched to any gene: 1. The CDR3 runs 14 residues. The CDR3 sequence: CASSPQGQNEKLFF. In DNA form, the CDR3 reads TGTGCCAGCTCACCACAGGGACAGAATGAAAAACTGTTTTTT.

This rearrangement joins TRBV7-3 to TRBJ2-7; D gene uncertain. Germline assignment: CDR1 SGHTA and CDR2 FQGTGA. V was pared by 5 bases and J by 0 bases, with 17 bases between. The CDR3 extends over 16 amino acids. This CDR3 reads CASSPNGGRSSYEQYF. CDR3 DNA sequence: TGTGCCAGCAGCCCAAACGGCGGACGGAGCTCCTACGAGCAGTACTTC.

The CDR3 sequence: CASSRTSGTYNEQFF. The CDR3 coding sequence is TGTGCCAGCAGCCGGACTAGCGGGACCTACAATGAGCAGTTCTTC. The chain uses TRBV5-4 and TRBJ2-1; 12 bases match TRBD2. CDR3 size: 15 residues. Germline V CDR1 and CDR2: SGHNT, YYREEE (reference sequence). The V gene end was trimmed by 4 bases and the J gene end by 2 bases; junction bases not matched to a gene: 1. The full variable domain, its missing parts supplied by reference TRBV5-4 and TRBJ2-1, is ETGVTQSPTHLIKTRGQQVTLRCSSQSGHNTVSWYQQALGQGPQFIFQYYREEENGRGNFPPRFSGLQFPNYSSELNVNALELDDSALYLCASSRTSGTYNEQFFGPGTRLTVL.

The V gene is TRBV30, the J gene TRBJ1-1; 9 bases line up with TRBD1. The V segment lost 7 bases and the J segment 1 base; nucleotides outside the gene matches: 4. The length of the CDR3 is 13 residues. Germline V gene lookup returns CDR1 GTSNPN and CDR2 SVGIG (reference sequence). CDR3 in amino acids: CASPGQGNTEAFF. Here the CDR3 DNA reads TGTGCCTCCCCGGGACAGGGGAACACTGAAGCTTTCTTT.

This chain uses TRBV4-1 with TRBJ2-1, with 7 positions matching TRBD2. The CDR3 contains 15 residues. V was clipped by 9 bases and J by 7 bases; unmatched bases: 15. Germline V lookup: CDR1 MGHRA, CDR2 YSYEKL. The CDR3, as DNA: TGCGCCAGTACCCGGGGGGAGGGCCGAGGGAATGAGCAGTTCTTC. It yields the protein CASTRGEGRGNEQFF.

The rearrangement uses TRBV9 and TRBJ2-3; 12 bases are a match to TRBD2. The CDR3 spans 15 residues. The germline gives CDR1 SGDLS, CDR2 YYNGEE. The V segment lost 5 bases and the J segment 4 bases; nucleotides outside the gene matches: 5. Written as DNA, the CDR3 is TGTGCCAGCAGAAAACTAGCGGGAGGACCAGATACGCAGTATTTT. This sequence encodes CASRKLAGGPDTQYF.

This chain links TRBV5-1 with TRBJ2-7; D perhaps matches TRBD1 (6 bases). The CDR3 is 15 amino acids. Trimming removed 0 bases from V and 2 bases from J, with 12 bases in between. The V gene's germline CDR1 is SGHRS and CDR2 YFSETQ. CDR3 in DNA: TGCGCCAGCAGCTTGGGGTACAGGGTGACCTACGAGCAGTACTTC. The encoded protein is CASSLGYRVTYEQYF.

The chain couples TRBV10-1 to TRBJ2-4, with TRBD2 as a possible D gene (5 bases). Trimming removed 0 bases at V and 3 bases at J, with 15 bases between. The CDR3 consists of 17 residues. Germline CDR1 WNHNN, CDR2 SYGVQD (reference sequence). DNA for the CDR3: TGCGCCAGCAGTGAGTCGTGGGAGCCAGATTGCAAAAACATTCAGTACTTC. Translating it yields CASSESWEPDCKNIQYF.

Here the CDR3 DNA reads TGTGCCACTCCGGGACAGGGCTATGGCTACACCTTC. Translated, it gives CATPGQGYGYTF. The rearrangement joins TRBV5-8 to TRBJ1-2; 9 bases are shared with TRBD1. The ends lost 9 bases at V and 4 bases at J; junction bases unmatched: 4. This CDR3 spans 12 amino acids. Germline-derived CDR1 and CDR2 are SGHTS and YDEGEE. Using reference TRBV5-8 and TRBJ1-2 for the parts outside the CDR3, the full variable domain is EAGVTQSPTHLIKTRGQQATLRCSPISGHTSVYWYQQALGLGLQFLLWYDEGEERNRGNFPPRFSGRQFPNYSSELNVNALELEDSALYLCATPGQGYGYTFGSGTRLTVV.

The gene calls are TRBV28 and TRBJ1-5, with TRBD1 identical over 9 bases. CDR3 size: 12 residues. Unmatched junction bases numbered 5, after V lost 6 bases and J lost 11 bases. Germline CDR1 reads MDHEN; CDR2 reads SYDVKM. In DNA, the CDR3 is TGTGCCAGCAGACAACAGGGGGCGACCCAGCATTTT. Its protein is CASRQQGATQHF.

The chain couples TRBV10-3 to TRBJ2-7; no reliable D call. Trimming removed 5 bases at V and 2 bases at J, with 4 bases between. Germline V lookup: CDR1 ENHRY, CDR2 SYGVKD. This CDR3 comprises 11 residues. The CDR3 DNA follows: TGTGCCATCAGTCAAGCCTACGAGCAGTACTTC. It is translated as CAISQAYEQYF.

V is TRBV11-1 and J is TRBJ2-7; D is ambiguous. Germline V gene data show CDR1 as SGHAT and CDR2 as FQDESV (reference sequence). The CDR3 extends over 13 amino acids. Trimming removed 5 bases at V and 0 bases at J, with 8 bases between. CDR3 nucleotides: TGTGCCAGCAGCCAGGACCCCTCCTACGAGCAGTACTTC. This gives the protein CASSQDPSYEQYF.